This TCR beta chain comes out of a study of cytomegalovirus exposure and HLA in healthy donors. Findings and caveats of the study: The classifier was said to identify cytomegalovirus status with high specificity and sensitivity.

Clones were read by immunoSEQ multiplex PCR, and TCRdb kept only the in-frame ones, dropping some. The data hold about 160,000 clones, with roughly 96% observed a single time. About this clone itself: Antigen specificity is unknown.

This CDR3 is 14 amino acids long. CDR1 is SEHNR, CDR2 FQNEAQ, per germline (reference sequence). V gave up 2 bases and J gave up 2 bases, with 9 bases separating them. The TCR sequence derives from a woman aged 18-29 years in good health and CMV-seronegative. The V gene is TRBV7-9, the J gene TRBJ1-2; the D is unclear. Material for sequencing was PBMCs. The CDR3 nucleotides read TGTGCCAGCAGCTTAACGGGTCAAAACTATGGCTACACCTTC. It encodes CASSLTGQNYGYTF.